Each of the 28 T cell receptor beta chains below was sequenced from the same sample in a study of blood T cell repertoires in COVID-19. Profiling relied on immunoSEQ multiplex PCR, and the TCRdb table lists in-frame clones only, not all of them. The sample has around 300,000 clones, 80% to 90% seen once. Sequenced input: PBMCs or T cells enriched from blood (not recorded which). The receptors come from a woman younger than 35 who had recovered from COVID-19.

The chain links TRBV5-1 to TRBJ2-7; tentative D call: TRBD1 (6 bases). V was trimmed by 4 bases and J by 3 bases, leaving 17 bases between them. Germline assignment: CDR1 SGHRS and CDR2 YFSETQ. The CDR3 spans 15 residues. CDR3 bases: TGCGCCAGCAGCGCCACAGGGTCGGTGCACTACGAGCAGTACTTC. As protein: CASSATGSVHYEQYF. Full variable domain (outside the CDR3, taken from reference TRBV5-1 and TRBJ2-7): KAGVTQTPRYLIKTRGQQVTLSCSPISGHRSVSWYQQTPGQGLQFLFEYFSETQRNKGNFPGRFSGRQFSNSRSEMNVSTLELGDSALYLCASSATGSVHYEQYFGPGTRLTVT.

The gene calls are TRBV28 and TRBJ1-5; 8 positions agree with TRBD1. The length of the CDR3 is 15 residues. J lost 7 bases, V lost 0 bases, and 5 bases had no gene match. Per germline, CDR1 MDHEN and CDR2 SYDVKM. CDR3 in DNA: TGTGCCAGCAGTTTATGGAGGCAGGGGGCCCAGCCCCAGCATTTT. This codes for CASSLWRQGAQPQHF.

As regards this clone: An end of the junction does not agree with germline; a read error may underlie this. This rearrangement joins TRBV9 to TRBJ1-2; TRBD1 matches at 11 bases. The CDR3 is made up of 11 amino acids. Germline V gene lookup returns CDR1 SGDLS and CDR2 YYNGEE. CDR3 nucleotide sequence: TGTGCCAGCAGCCCCCGGACAGGGGGCTCTTTC. Its translation: CASSPRTGGSF.

This clone was found once. The rearrangement links TRBV2 to TRBJ1-5; D is ambiguous. There are 16 residues in the CDR3. V was trimmed by 6 bases and J by 3 bases, leaving 18 bases between them. Germline lookup yields CDR1 SNHLY and CDR2 FYNNEI. CDR3 coding DNA: TGTGCCAGCAGACCGAGAGGTGGAGGGCACAATCAGCCCCAGCATTTT. This sequence encodes CASRPRGGGHNQPQHF.

The chain links TRBV5-4 to TRBJ1-6; 9 bases line up with TRBD1. CDR3 length equals 19 residues. The germline gives CDR1 SGHNT, CDR2 YYREEE (reference sequence). J was trimmed by 3 bases and V by 4 bases; bases with no gene match: 14. CDR3 sequence reads: CASSPGGQGIPRYNSPLHF. CDR3 in DNA: TGTGCCAGCAGCCCGGGCGGACAGGGGATACCCCGCTATAATTCACCCCTCCACTTT.

The genes are TRBV2 and TRBJ2-7; TRBD2 matches at 12 bases. With 1 base clipped from V and 6 bases from J, the junction kept 7 bases outside the gene matches. The CDR3 has 16 residues. CDR1 is SNHLY, CDR2 FYNNEI, per germline. CDR3 amino acids: CASSEELAGGRLEQYF. DNA for the CDR3: TGTGCCAGCAGTGAAGAACTAGCGGGGGGCCGCCTCGAGCAGTACTTC.

The CDR3 loop is CSVRSGTGTDTQYF. The CDR3 region has the DNA TGCAGCGTAAGATCAGGGACAGGCACAGATACGCAGTATTTT. This chain connects TRBV29-1 to TRBJ2-3; TRBD1 matches at 7 bases. Germline CDR1 and CDR2: SQVTM and ANQGSEA. V dropped 6 bases and J dropped 1; count of bases not matched to a gene: 7. The CDR3 spans 14 residues.

The chain uses TRBV3-1 (or the pseudogene TRBV3-2) and TRBJ2-7, with D tentatively TRBD2 (7 bases). Germline CDR1 is LGHDT and CDR2 is YNNKEL (reference sequence). V shed 0 bases and J shed 6 bases, with 12 bases lying between them. CDR3 length equals 14 residues. The DNA for the CDR3 is TGTGCCAGCAGCCAAGAATTGGGGGGGCGCGAGCAGTACTTC. As protein: CASSQELGGREQYF.

This clone has a handful of counts. This chain links TRBV6-5 with TRBJ1-1; no clear D. This CDR3 is built from 13 residues. Germline V lookup: CDR1 MNHEY, CDR2 SVGAGI. Trimming took off 8 bases at V and 1 base at J, with 11 bases between the two ends. For the CDR3, the DNA is TGTGCCAGCGGGCCGTTAGGGAACACTGAAGCTTTCTTT. As protein: CASGPLGNTEAFF.

V gene TRBV2 combines with J gene TRBJ1-2; 7 bases align to TRBD1. Germline CDR1 reads SNHLY; CDR2 reads FYNNEI. V shed 8 bases and J 3 bases; nucleotides not matched to a gene: 15. The CDR3 contains 16 residues. CDR3 region: CASCPPAGQRDYGYTF. Here the CDR3 DNA reads TGTGCCAGCTGTCCCCCTGCGGGACAGCGGGACTATGGCTACACCTTC.

This sequence joins TRBV14 and TRBJ1-1; TRBD1 agrees at 11 bases. This CDR3 is built from 15 residues. The J segment lost 4 bases and the V segment lost 2 bases, leaving 3 bases of the junction unmatched. Germline CDR1 reads SGHDN; CDR2 reads FVKESK. The chain's CDR3 is CASSQIGTGGTEAFF. DNA of the CDR3: TGTGCCAGCAGCCAAATAGGGACAGGGGGCACTGAAGCTTTCTTT.

The chain recombines TRBV29-1 with TRBJ2-1; perhaps TRBD1 as D (6 bases). The germline gives CDR1 SQVTM, CDR2 ANQGSEA. With 6 bases removed from V and 2 bases from J, the gap between germline ends came to 14 bases. The CDR3 covers 14 residues. Here the CDR3 DNA reads TGCAGCGTCGGTGGGGGCCAAGCCTACAATGAGCAGTTCTTC. Amino acid sequence: CSVGGGQAYNEQFF.

The CDR3: CASSYSKGDLNSPLHF. The DNA of the CDR3 is TGTGCCAGCAGTTACTCGAAGGGGGACCTTAATTCACCCCTCCACTTT. The chain uses TRBV6-5 and TRBJ1-6; perhaps TRBD1 as D (6 bases). The ends were cut back, 0 bases at V and 6 bases at J, with 12 bases in the middle. CDR3 length: 16 residues. Germline V CDR1 and CDR2: MNHEY, SVGAGI.

The chain is built from TRBV11-3 and TRBJ2-5; a possible D gene is TRBD1 (5 bases). The CDR3 consists of 13 residues. Looked up from germline, CDR1 is SGHNT and CDR2 is YENEEA. The V gene lost 5 bases and the J gene lost 6 bases, with 13 bases spanning the gap. In DNA form, the CDR3 reads TGTGCCAGCAGCGTGGGTTCAGGGAAGACCCAGTACTTC. Its translation: CASSVGSGKTQYF.

The chain is built from TRBV4-2 and TRBJ2-6; D unclear. Trimming took 1 base from V and 0 from J, leaving 10 bases between them. Germline V gives CDR1 LGHNA, CDR2 YNFKEQ. The CDR3 has 17 residues. In DNA, the CDR3 is TGTGCCAGCAGCCAAGTTGCTGGCGGCTCTGGGGCCAACGTCCTGACTTTC. Translated: CASSQVAGGSGANVLTF.

The J gene is TRBJ1-1, the V gene TRBV27, with D unclear. The germline CDR1 and CDR2 sequences are MNHEY and SMNVEV (reference sequence). V lost 7 bases and J lost 0, with 12 bases in between. The CDR3 totals 14 residues. CDR3 protein: CASIGIIMNTEAFF. The CDR3 coding sequence is TGTGCCAGCATTGGCATTATCATGAACACTGAAGCTTTCTTT.

This clone was recorded only once. J is TRBJ2-2 and V is TRBV7-3; 10 bases are shared with TRBD2. Germline V lookup: CDR1 SGHTA, CDR2 FQGTGA. V shed 8 bases, J shed 0 bases, and the junction held 6 bases outside the gene matches. This CDR3 spans 16 amino acids. The CDR3 spells CASGASGGSNTGELFF. CDR3 bases: TGTGCCAGCGGGGCTAGCGGGGGATCGAACACCGGGGAGCTGTTTTTT.

The chain's CDR3 is CASSFLGDITEAFF. In nucleotides, the CDR3 is TGTGCCAGCAGCTTTCTGGGGGACATAACTGAAGCTTTCTTT. The V and J genes are TRBV11-1 and TRBJ1-1; a weak D match, TRBD1 (6 bases). Trimming cost V 3 bases and J 5 bases, with 13 bases left between them. Looked up from germline, CDR1 is SGHAT and CDR2 is FQDESV (reference sequence). The CDR3 runs 14 residues.

This clone showed up just once. The chain has TRBV6-5 and TRBJ1-1; 8 nucleotides match TRBD1. With 3 bases clipped from V and 6 bases from J, the junction kept 9 bases outside the gene matches. CDR3 length: 15 amino acids. Per the germline V gene, CDR1 is MNHEY and CDR2 is SVGAGI. CDR3 sequence: CASSYTDRGSAEAFF. The DNA for the CDR3 is TGTGCCAGCAGTTATACCGACAGGGGTAGTGCTGAAGCTTTCTTT.

The chain links TRBV19 to TRBJ2-2; D perhaps matches TRBD2 (5 bases). Germline V lookup: CDR1 LNHDA, CDR2 SQIVND (reference sequence). This CDR3 is built from 19 residues. Trimming pared 6 bases from V and 0 bases from J, leaving 23 bases between. The CDR3 loop is CASRPGGGLLSSNTGELFF. The CDR3 nucleotides are TGTGCCAGTAGGCCCGGAGGCGGCCTTCTTTCCTCGAACACCGGGGAGCTGTTTTTT.

This clone appeared a few times. The rearrangement links TRBV7-9 to TRBJ2-1; 9 bases line up with TRBD2. J was trimmed by 7 bases and V by 4 bases; bases with no gene match: 11. The germline V gene has CDR1 SEHNR and CDR2 FQNEAQ (reference sequence). The CDR3 contains 16 residues. The CDR3 region has the DNA TGTGCCAGCAGCTCCCTGGGGCGGGGGGGCCCGAATGAGCAGTTCTTC. It codes for CASSSLGRGGPNEQFF.

This chain uses TRBV2 with TRBJ1-1; TRBD1 might be the D (6 bases). Germline V gives CDR1 SNHLY, CDR2 FYNNEI. Trimming removed 7 bases from V and 1 base from J, with 13 bases in between. The CDR3 is 14 residues long. The CDR3 protein is CASTVGHRNTEAFF. DNA of the CDR3: TGTGCCAGCACCGTGGGACACCGGAACACTGAAGCTTTCTTT.

The CDR3 here is CASSLSLNTEAFF. CDR3 DNA: TGTGCCAGCAGCCTGTCCCTGAACACTGAAGCTTTCTTT. The genes are TRBV6-5 and TRBJ1-1, with D hard to call. CDR1 is MNHEY and CDR2 is SVGAGI in the germline V gene. Between the trimmed V and J ends, which lost 6 bases and 0 bases, there was a span of 8 bases. The CDR3 has 13 amino acids.

This clone came up once. The rearrangement uses TRBV27 and TRBJ2-1; 9 bases map to TRBD2. The junction had 8 bases not matched to a gene; V was cut back by 5 bases and J by 0 bases. The germline V gene has CDR1 MNHEY and CDR2 SMNVEV (reference sequence). This CDR3 has 17 residues. The CDR3 reads CASSVGLAGSSYNEQFF. The CDR3 DNA reads as TGTGCCAGCAGTGTAGGGCTAGCGGGGAGCTCCTACAATGAGCAGTTCTTC.

Here the CDR3 DNA reads TGTGCCAGCACCATGGGAGTAGGCGGGGGGACCCTAAAAGAGACCCAGTACTTC. Translating gives CASTMGVGGGTLKETQYF. The chain links TRBV5-8 to TRBJ2-5, with 8 bases identical to TRBD2. J gave up 3 bases and V 6 bases, and 19 bases lay outside the gene matches. This CDR3 has 18 residues. CDR1 is SGHTS and CDR2 is YDEGEE in the germline V gene.

The chain joins TRBV6-5 to TRBJ2-1; tentative D call: TRBD2 (5 bases). Deletions cut 8 bases from V and 0 bases from J, with 11 bases between. Germline V gene sequence: CDR1 MNHEY, CDR2 SVGAGI. There are 14 residues in the CDR3. CDR3 DNA: TGTGCCAGCGTACCTGGGAGCTCCTACAATGAGCAGTTCTTC. It is translated as CASVPGSSYNEQFF.

This sequence joins TRBV5-4 and TRBJ2-7; D not certain. The V gene's germline CDR1 is SGHNT and CDR2 YYREEE (reference sequence). V shed 4 bases and J shed 0 bases, with 14 bases lying between them. The CDR3 runs 15 residues. The CDR3 region is CASSKTPSSSYEQYF. CDR3 sequence (DNA): TGTGCCAGCAGCAAAACTCCGTCGAGCTCCTACGAGCAGTACTTC.

The chain links TRBV19 to TRBJ1-2, with D possibly matching TRBD1 (6 bases). This CDR3 region has 13 residues. Trimming removed 3 bases at V and 6 bases at J, with 11 bases between. Per the germline V gene, CDR1 is LNHDA and CDR2 is SQIVND (reference sequence). The CDR3 is CASSMVQGNGYTF. CDR3 nucleotide sequence: TGTGCCAGTAGTATGGTACAGGGCAATGGCTACACCTTC.